The TCR beta chain under discussion was sequenced for a study of tumor and adjacent non-tumor tissue in lung cancer. Findings of the study overall: Compared with tumor, normal lung showed significantly lower TCR diversity.

The ends were cut back, 7 bases at V and 3 bases at J, with 5 bases in the middle. Germline V gives CDR1 MNHEY, CDR2 SVGEGT. The CDR3 consists of 11 residues. This clonotype appeared many times. What it binds is unknown. No cell sorting was done before RNA was extracted from the tissue. Three rounds of nested PCR, following a modified ARM-PCR protocol, produced the TCRbeta library. MiXCR, run by TCRdb on the multiplex PCR reads, gives a single entry per CDR3 protein. Here the sample spans 120,000 or so distinct CDR3 sequences, 66% being singletons. V and J are TRBV6-2 or TRBV6-3 and TRBJ2-3, with D unclear. The receptor's source is a man aged 30 to 39 with non-small cell lung cancer. Sequenced sample: lung tumor tissue. The CDR3 sequence: CASTSTDTQYF. The CDR3 coding sequence is TGTGCCAGCACTTCTACAGATACGCAGTATTTT.